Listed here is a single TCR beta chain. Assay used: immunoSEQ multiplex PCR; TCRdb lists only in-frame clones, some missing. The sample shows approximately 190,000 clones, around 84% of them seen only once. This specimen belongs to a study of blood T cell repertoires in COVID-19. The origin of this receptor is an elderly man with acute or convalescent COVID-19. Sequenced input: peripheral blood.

The CDR3 reads CASSPGTSEETQYF. In nucleotides, the CDR3 is TGTGCCAGTAGTCCAGGGACTAGCGAAGAGACCCAGTACTTC. This chain links TRBV19 with TRBJ2-5; 10 bases line up with TRBD2. V dropped 5 bases and J dropped 3; count of bases not matched to a gene: 3. Germline lookup yields CDR1 LNHDA and CDR2 SQIVND (reference sequence). The CDR3 is made up of 14 amino acids.